These 12 T cell receptor beta chains came from one sample sequenced in a study of cytomegalovirus exposure and HLA in healthy donors. Vbeta (60) and Jbeta (13) primers were used in the PCR. Assay used: immunoSEQ multiplex PCR; TCRdb lists only in-frame clones, some missing. The sample contains 100,000 or so clones, around 76% of which appear only once. Sequencing was done on a sample of PBMCs. The receptors derive from a man aged 35 to 55 in good health and CMV-seropositive.

This clone has more than one count but fewer than ten. The gene calls are TRBV29-1 and TRBJ1-2; TRBD1 might be the D (6 bases). V lost 4 bases, J lost 4 bases, and 7 bases lay in between. CDR1 and CDR2 from the germline V gene are SQVTM and ANQGSEA. The CDR3 has 11 amino acids. CDR3 sequence: CSVAQGYGYTF. The CDR3 DNA reads TGCAGCGTTGCACAGGGCTATGGCTACACCTTC.

This chain connects TRBV5-5 to TRBJ2-3; possible D gene TRBD2, 6 bases. Germline V gene lookup returns CDR1 SGHKS and CDR2 YYEKEE (reference sequence). Trimming cost V 1 base and J 0 bases, with 9 bases left between them. This CDR3 region has 15 residues. This CDR3 reads CASSLIGGSTDTQYF. In DNA, the CDR3 is TGTGCCAGCAGCTTGATCGGGGGTAGCACAGATACGCAGTATTTT.

Notes on this clone: Additional DNA sequences in this sample encode the identical CDR3. The chain uses TRBV28 and TRBJ2-7; 7 nucleotides line up with TRBD2. There are 16 residues in the CDR3. Germline lookup yields CDR1 MDHEN and CDR2 SYDVKM. J lost 1 base, V lost 5 bases, and 11 bases had no gene match. CDR3 DNA: TGTGCCAGCAGTCTATTCGTGAGGCGGGAGTCCTACGAGCAGTACTTC. Its protein product is CASSLFVRRESYEQYF.

The V gene is TRBV27, the J gene TRBJ2-5; weak D call: TRBD1 (6 bases). The CDR3 is made up of 15 amino acids. V lost 3 bases and J lost 2, with 13 bases in between. Looked up from germline, CDR1 is MNHEY and CDR2 is SMNVEV (reference sequence). The CDR3 loop is CASSFRQGWQETQYF. The CDR3 bases are TGTGCCAGCAGTTTTCGGCAGGGGTGGCAAGAGACCCAGTACTTC.

This clone was detected a few times. The V gene is TRBV4-2, the J gene TRBJ1-1; D gene ambiguous. V was pared by 1 base and J by 0 bases, with 15 bases between. The CDR3 runs 17 residues. Looked up from germline, CDR1 is LGHNA and CDR2 is YNFKEQ. In DNA form, the CDR3 reads TGTGCCAGCAGCCAAGTCCGACGGAGTCCTATGAACACTGAAGCTTTCTTT. This translates into CASSQVRRSPMNTEAFF.

This clone was seen only a few times. The CDR3 DNA follows: TGTGCCAGCAGCCTGATGGACAGGGAATTTGCGGAGACCCAGTACTTC. Translating gives CASSLMDREFAETQYF. The chain couples TRBV7-8 to TRBJ2-5; 8 bases map to TRBD1. The germline gives CDR1 SGHVS, CDR2 FQNEAQ. V dropped 5 bases and J dropped 5; count of bases not matched to a gene: 13. This CDR3 region has 16 residues.

The chain uses TRBV11-1 and TRBJ1-5, with a possible D match to TRBD1 (6 bases). Germline V CDR1 and CDR2: SGHAT, FQDESV (reference sequence). With 5 bases removed from V and 7 bases from J, the gap between germline ends came to 12 bases. CDR3 length equals 13 residues. CDR3 sequence reads: CASSEGGKQPQHF. In DNA form, the CDR3 reads TGTGCCAGCAGCGAGGGGGGGAAACAGCCCCAGCATTTT.

The table lists this clone with a count of one. The chain recombines TRBV4-1 with TRBJ1-6; no firm D call. Germline V gives CDR1 MGHRA, CDR2 YSYEKL. The V and J ends lost 0 bases and 7 bases respectively, with 4 bases between them. The CDR3 has 13 residues. Here the CDR3 reads CASSQDLNSPLHF. In DNA form, the CDR3 reads TGCGCCAGCAGCCAAGATCTCAATTCACCCCTCCACTTT.

The rearrangement joins TRBV4-2 to TRBJ1-2, with 7 positions matching TRBD1. J was trimmed by 4 bases and V by 0 bases; bases with no gene match: 11. The CDR3 runs 17 residues. From germline, CDR1 is LGHNA and CDR2 YNFKEQ. The DNA for the CDR3 is TGTGCCAGCAGCCAAGATGAAGGGGGCGCACCAATCTATGGCTACACCTTC. Amino acid sequence: CASSQDEGGAPIYGYTF.

The chain couples TRBV27 to TRBJ1-5, with D possibly matching TRBD1 (6 bases). CDR1 and CDR2 from the germline V gene are MNHEY and SMNVEV (reference sequence). V was pared by 8 bases and J by 4 bases, with 18 bases between. This CDR3 has 15 residues. The CDR3 region is CASARGGPGNQPQHF. The CDR3 DNA reads as TGTGCCAGCGCCAGGGGTGGACCGGGTAATCAGCCCCAGCATTTT.

V is TRBV6-1 and J is TRBJ1-1, with D uncertain. Trimming pared 8 bases from V and 0 bases from J, leaving 13 bases between. Germline CDR1 reads MNHNS; CDR2 reads SASEGT. The CDR3 covers 14 residues. The CDR3 here is CASSRRTLNTEAFF. For the CDR3, the DNA is TGTGCCAGCTCCCGACGGACTCTGAACACTGAAGCTTTCTTT.

The CDR3 DNA is TGTGCCAGCAGTTTGGGGCCGACCATCCGCAAGGGTGAGCAGTTCTTC. Translation: CASSLGPTIRKGEQFF. This chain connects TRBV27 to TRBJ2-1, with D possibly matching TRBD1 (5 bases). Germline CDR1 MNHEY, CDR2 SMNVEV (reference sequence). V was pared by 3 bases and J by 9 bases, with 21 bases between. This CDR3 is 16 amino acids long.